This TCR beta chain was observed in a study of T cell repertoires in cytomegalovirus infection. Study-wide background: It was the public TCR beta signatures that indicated both CMV infection and matching HLA type.

Study results and caveats: Adding up the frequency of public TCR beta families identified people who carried CMV plus the relevant HLA. CMV-specific HLA-C-restricted TCR beta clonotypes dominated the ex vivo response.

As for this clonotype: What it binds is unknown.

CDR3 length: 12 amino acids. Trimming removed 3 bases from V and 7 bases from J, with 4 bases in between. From germline, CDR1 is LNHNV and CDR2 YYDKDF (reference sequence). TCRdb ran MiXCR on the reads and lists one entry per CDR3 protein. The sample includes under 200,000 distinct CDR3 sequences, roughly 15% seen only once; the top ten take roughly 20%. The sequence derives from a human donor in good health (CMV status not recorded). Some clones in this sample may be carry-over from other donors' samples. This chain uses TRBV15 with TRBJ1-6; no definite D call. The sequenced material came from CD8+ T cells from PBMCs. The CDR3 region has the DNA TGTGCCACCAGCAGGGAGAATTCACCCCTCCACTTT. Protein product: CATSRENSPLHF.